The clone carrying this T cell receptor (beta chain) was detected once. RNA in amounts of about 0.5 to 1 ug was reverse transcribed with random hexamers. Amplification of TCR beta CDR3 across 54 Vbeta and 13 Jbeta was performed with immunoSEQ multiplex PCR. TCRdb re-derived calls from the immunoSEQ multiplex PCR reads in MiXCR, one entry per CDR3 protein. Seen here are some 450,000 distinct CDR3 sequences, about 85% observed once, and the top ten hold roughly 0.11%. This record belongs to a study of CD8 T cells in Susac syndrome. With V trimmed by 2 bases and J by 4 bases, 10 bases remained unmatched. This CDR3 has 16 residues. CDR1 SGHKS and CDR2 YYEKEE come from the germline V gene (reference sequence).

The material sequenced was CD8+ T cells from PBMCs. The rearrangement uses TRBV5-5 and TRBJ1-2; 8 bases match TRBD1. The sequence came from a human donor with multiple sclerosis. CDR3 nucleotide sequence: TGTGCCAGCAGCTTCGGACAGGGCCAATACGGCTATGGCTACACCTTC. Residues: CASSFGQGQYGYGYTF.